This T cell receptor (beta chain) derives from a study of blood T cell repertoires in COVID-19. The CDR3 runs to 15 residues. In germline, CDR1 is MDHEN, CDR2 SYDVKM. V shed 6 bases and J 6 bases; nucleotides not matched to a gene: 10. In the original analysis: From reference gene primer amplification, estimates of nucleated cell counts were derived. Here immunoSEQ multiplex PCR was the method, and the copy in TCRdb shows in-frame clones only, minus some. V, J and clone size are those of that table, while D and trimming were read from the DNA. The repertoire holds roughly 320,000 clones, roughly nine tenths seen once, with about 2% in the top ten.

This clonotype originated in a woman aged 30 to 39 with COVID-19, enrolled during active disease. The chain employs TRBV28 and TRBJ1-2; TRBD1 matches 10 bases. The sequenced sample consisted of peripheral blood. The CDR3 protein is CASSLTGTGANGYTF. The CDR3 nucleotides read TGTGCCAGCAGCCTAACTGGGACAGGGGCTAATGGCTACACCTTC.